This TCR beta chain was retrieved from a study of cytomegalovirus exposure and HLA in healthy donors. Regarding the study as a whole: A few CMV-associated chains proved CMV antigen-specific in vitro. The study put around 180 TCR beta chains on its list as cytomegalovirus-associated. Solely CMV serostatus was available to characterize immune exposure.

Points on this clone: Its antigen is not identified.

Primers for the PCR totalled 60 Vbeta and 13 Jbeta. Sequencing was performed with immunoSEQ multiplex PCR; in TCRdb, only in-frame clones are kept and a portion is missing. The sample consists of about 110,000 clones, roughly 85% of them appearing once. Each of the donors was a healthy bone marrow donor. The germline gives CDR1 SGHKS, CDR2 YYEKEE (reference sequence). This CDR3 contains 16 residues. Trimming took 0 bases from V and 3 from J; bases not matched to a gene: 9. The sequence came from a man under 40 in good health and CMV-seropositive. The V call is TRBV5-5, the J call TRBJ2-7; 7 nucleotides agree with TRBD2. The sequenced material came from PBMCs. The CDR3 region is CASSLGLATSYYEQYV. The CDR3 DNA reads TGTGCCAGCAGCTTGGGACTAGCCACTTCCTACTACGAGCAGTACGTC.